One T cell receptor beta chain is described in this entry. Its antigen remains unknown. This entry is derived from a study of cytomegalovirus exposure and HLA in healthy donors. Study context: Later, an analysis reported that the 120 or so validation repertoires had used the same platform as the 500 to 750 first-cohort repertoires. General study results and limits: The study found most TCR sequences rare, yet found some public TCRs in many donors. The TCR clusters that emerged in the first cohort tended, a later analysis found, to co-occur in the 120 or so validation repertoires. The study designated 150 or so TCR beta chains cytomegalovirus-associated.

Some clones are missing from TCRdb's copy, which holds only in-frame ones; the method was immunoSEQ multiplex PCR. The sample has more than 90,000 clones, more than 85% seen once; the top ten hold 4% to 5.5%. CDR1 is MNHNS and CDR2 is SASEGT in the germline V gene. Trimming pared 3 bases from V and 0 bases from J, leaving 9 bases between. This CDR3 has 15 amino acids. The clonotype originates from a man between 18 and 29 years old in good health and CMV-seropositive. The specimen sequenced was PBMCs. J is TRBJ2-1 and V is TRBV6-1; D is possibly TRBD1 (5 bases). Here the CDR3 reads CASSEDITSYNEQFF. For the CDR3, the DNA is TGTGCCAGCAGTGAGGACATTACCTCCTACAATGAGCAGTTCTTC.